The 16 T cell receptor beta chains in this list originate from one sample, sequenced in a study of regulatory T cells in long-lasting Graves disease. Time point here: newly diagnosed GD, antithyroid drugs for less than 3 months. After RNA was extracted from PBMCs, the TCR library was made from it. CDR3-region Arm-PCR and iRepertoire HTBI primers produced the TCR beta libraries. TCRdb re-called the multiplex PCR reads through MiXCR, storing one row per CDR3 protein. The table lists about 460,000 distinct CDR3 sequences, about 15% of them singletons. A further study also used this sample, focusing on T cells in Graves' hyperthyroidism and ophthalmopathy.

This material consisted of peripheral blood mononuclear cells (PBMCs), taken at new diagnosis, from a patient treated with antithyroid drugs. The origin of the receptors is a woman aged 45 to 65 with Graves disease.

For this clonotype: The conserved phenylalanine or tryptophan normally closing the CDR3 is absent here, so this likely arose from a read error. The chain has TRBV6-1 and TRBJ1-3; perhaps TRBD1 as D (5 bases). Trimming pared 5 bases from V and 0 bases from J, leaving 11 bases between. The CDR3 contains 15 residues. CDR1 MNHNS and CDR2 SASEGT come from the germline V gene. The CDR3 coding sequence is TGTGCCAGCAGTCGTCCAGGGTTCTCTGGAAACACCATATATTCT. Residues: CASSRPGFSGNTIYS.

This clonotype was seen a handful of times. Germline and junction disagree at one end, which may indicate a read error. This rearrangement joins TRBV5-1 to TRBJ1-1; D might be TRBD1 (6 bases). Germline assignment: CDR1 SGHRS and CDR2 YFSETQ. The CDR3 consists of 13 residues. CDR3 DNA: TGCGCCAGCAGCCTCCGTTGGGACACTGAAGCTCTCTTT. It codes for CASSLRWDTEALF.

The chain couples TRBV19 to TRBJ2-4; unclear D gene. Germline lookup yields CDR1 LNHDA and CDR2 SQIVND (reference sequence). V lost 1 base, J lost 1 base, and 14 bases lay in between. The CDR3 is 17 residues long. CDR3 in amino acids: CASSIVFSTQAKNIQYF. The CDR3 DNA reads as TGTGCCAGTAGTATAGTATTCTCAACCCAGGCCAAAAACATTCAGTACTTC.

A few counts support this clonotype. The chain couples TRBV6-2 or TRBV6-3 to TRBJ2-2; 10 nucleotides line up with TRBD1. The CDR3 is made up of 15 amino acids. V was pared by 8 bases and J by 6 bases, with 9 bases of the junction left unmatched. CDR1 MNHEY and CDR2 SVGEGT come from the germline V gene. In DNA, the CDR3 is TGTGCCAGCTGCGGGGACAGGGGTAGTGCCGGGGAGCTGTTTTTT. Protein product: CASCGDRGSAGELFF.

This clonotype was observed many times. The chain has TRBV27 and TRBJ2-3; tentative D call: TRBD2 (5 bases). This CDR3 comprises 16 residues. Germline CDR1 MNHEY, CDR2 SMNVEV (reference sequence). V was cut by 0 bases and J by 3 bases, with 13 bases left in between. The CDR3 is CASSLSPGLATDTQYF. For the CDR3, the DNA is TGTGCCAGCAGTTTATCGCCCGGGCTAGCTACAGATACGCAGTATTTT.

In DNA, the CDR3 is TGTGCCAGCAGTCCCCCCGCGGGAGGCCCCGTCACGGTTAGAACAACAAGGGAAGAGACCCAGTACTTC. Protein product: CASSPPAGGPVTVRTTREETQYF. The chain is built from TRBV6-1 and TRBJ2-5; 8 positions agree with TRBD2. In germline, CDR1 is MNHNS, CDR2 SASEGT. Germline trimming cut 5 bases from V and 3 bases from J; bases unmatched to any gene: 32. The CDR3 length is 23 residues.

This clonotype was counted only a few times. The chain carries TRBV5-1 and TRBJ1-2; possibly TRBD1 for D (6 bases). V was cut by 6 bases and J by 7 bases, with 19 bases left in between. The CDR3 extends over 14 amino acids. Germline CDR1 SGHRS, CDR2 YFSETQ. Here the CDR3 reads CASNKTGGGVGYTF. The CDR3 region has the DNA TGCGCCAGCAATAAGACTGGGGGCGGGGTTGGCTACACCTTC.

This clonotype occurred many times. The V gene is TRBV27, the J gene TRBJ2-7, with D possibly TRBD2 on 6 matching bases. This CDR3 has 14 residues. Trimming left V 3 bases short and J 6 bases short, with 15 bases between. Germline V gives CDR1 MNHEY, CDR2 SMNVEV (reference sequence). Written as DNA, the CDR3 is TGTGCCAGCAGTTTTAGCGGAAAAGGTCGCGAGCAGTACTTC. Translated: CASSFSGKGREQYF.

This clonotype was found many times. The chain carries TRBV2 and TRBJ1-2; TRBD1 agrees at 9 bases. The CDR3 is made up of 15 amino acids. V lost 6 bases to trimming and J lost 5 bases; unmatched junction nucleotides: 10. Germline CDR1 is SNHLY and CDR2 is FYNNEI. The CDR3 is CASSPASDRGYGYTF. CDR3 coding DNA: TGTGCCAGCAGCCCCGCCTCCGACAGGGGGTATGGCTACACCTTC.

This clonotype has at least ten counts. The chain has TRBV7-2 and TRBJ1-4; maybe TRBD1 (6 bases). V lost 1 base and J 1 base, leaving 10 bases between the germline ends. The CDR3 covers 16 residues. In germline, CDR1 is SGHTA, CDR2 FQGNSA. The CDR3 nucleotides are TGTGCCAGCAGCTTAGTGTCGGGACAAACTAATGAAAAACTGTTTTTT. The encoded protein is CASSLVSGQTNEKLFF.

Regarding this clonotype: A read error may be the cause here, since a much bigger clone is one base away. V gene TRBV6-1 combines with J gene TRBJ2-1, with 9 positions matching TRBD2. Trimming cost V 2 bases and J 10 bases; bases outside gene matches: 27. The CDR3 consists of 21 residues. The germline gives CDR1 MNHNS, CDR2 SASEGT. The CDR3 sequence: CASSEIPRFLAGPIEPYEQFF. As DNA, the CDR3 is TGTGCCAGCAGTGAAATACCGAGATTCCTAGCGGGACCTATCGAACCGTACGAGCAGTTCTTC.

The chain is built from TRBV4-2 and TRBJ2-5, with 9 bases aligning to TRBD2. V gave up 1 base and J gave up 5 bases; unmatched junction bases: 11. Germline V CDR1 and CDR2: LGHNA, YNFKEQ. The CDR3 covers 17 residues. CDR3 region: CASSQGAGGSAMETQYF. CDR3 in DNA: TGTGCCAGCAGCCAAGGAGCGGGAGGTTCGGCGATGGAGACCCAGTACTTC.

The chain employs TRBV28 and TRBJ2-3; a weak D match, TRBD1 (6 bases). Trimming left V 4 bases short and J 9 bases short, with 14 bases between. Germline CDR1 is MDHEN and CDR2 is SYDVKM. The CDR3 covers 13 residues. CDR3 nucleotide sequence: TGTGCCAGCAGTTCTGGGGGCGAACAGACGCAGTATTTT. Translating it yields CASSSGGEQTQYF.

This clonotype was found a few times. The CDR3: CASSLEAPGKGGRIPQHF. CDR3 nucleotides: TGTGCCAGCAGCTTAGAGGCTCCAGGGAAGGGAGGACGGATTCCCCAGCATTTT. The chain couples TRBV7-9 to TRBJ1-5; TRBD1 might be the D (5 bases). Germline CDR1 and CDR2: SEHNR and FQNEAQ (reference sequence). This CDR3 spans 18 amino acids. The V end was cut by 1 base, the J end by 10 bases, with 26 bases between. The complete variable domain, with remaining parts taken from reference TRBV7-9 and TRBJ1-5, reads DTGVSQNPRHKITKRGQNVTFRCDPISEHNRLYWYRQTLGQGPEFLTYFQNEAQLEKSRLLSDRFSAERPKGSFSTLEIQRTEQGDSAMYLCASSLEAPGKGGRIPQHFGDGTRLSIL.

In this sample, this clonotype turned up many times. J is TRBJ2-7 and V is TRBV2; 12 bases align to TRBD2. The CDR3 totals 15 residues. V gave up 5 bases and J gave up 13 bases; unmatched junction bases: 15. The germline V gene encodes CDR1 SNHLY and CDR2 FYNNEI. The CDR3: CASSRDNPGLAGHYF. The CDR3 coding sequence is TGTGCCAGCAGTCGGGATAACCCGGGACTAGCGGGTCACTACTTC.

In its sample, this clonotype was seen many times. The J gene is TRBJ2-7, the V gene TRBV28; 7 nucleotides align to TRBD1. V shed 8 bases and J 1 base; nucleotides not matched to a gene: 14. The length of the CDR3 is 16 residues. CDR1 and CDR2 (germline): MDHEN, SYDVKM. Here the CDR3 reads CASPSPGQFRSYEQYF. In DNA form, the CDR3 reads TGTGCCAGCCCCTCGCCGGGACAGTTTAGATCCTACGAGCAGTACTTC.